These 26 T cell receptor beta chains originate from one sample sequenced in a study of CD8 T cells in ankylosing spondylitis. TCRdb processed the 5' RACE reads anew with MiXCR; each CDR3 protein has one entry. The sample records more than 250,000 distinct CDR3 sequences, about 9.9% being singletons. Material: blood, either unsorted or a sorted T cell fraction (not recorded which). These receptors came from a female donor with ankylosing spondylitis or in good health (not recorded which).

CDR3 loop: CASSQAAQNSYEQYF. CDR3 in DNA: TGCGCCAGCAGCCAAGCTGCACAGAACTCCTACGAGCAGTACTTC. This chain joins TRBV4-3 and TRBJ2-7, with D unclear. From germline, CDR1 is LGHNA and CDR2 YSLEER. V was pared by 1 base and J by 0 bases, with 10 bases between. The length of the CDR3 is 15 residues.

The sample holds many counts of this clonotype. V and J are TRBV3-1 and TRBJ2-1, with 8 bases identical to TRBD2. Germline trimming cut 4 bases from V and 10 bases from J; bases unmatched to any gene: 9. Per the germline V gene, CDR1 is LGHDT and CDR2 is YNNKEL (reference sequence). The CDR3 is made up of 14 amino acids. CDR3 region: CASSLAGPEREQFF. CDR3 DNA sequence: TGTGCCAGCAGCCTAGCGGGGCCTGAAAGGGAGCAGTTCTTC.

Turning to this clonotype: This may stem from a read error, because a much larger clone lies one nucleotide away. V usage is TRBV9 and J usage is TRBJ2-1, with TRBD2 matching 13 bases. The germline CDR1 and CDR2 sequences are SGDLS and YYNGEE. CDR3 length equals 16 residues. Trimming at V came to 3 bases and at J to 10 bases, leaving 10 bases not matched to a gene. The DNA of the CDR3 is TGTGCCAGCAGCGGAGTGGGGACTAGCGGGGAGAAAGAGCAGTTCTTC. Encoded protein: CASSGVGTSGEKEQFF.

This clonotype was seen ten or more times. The chain has TRBV12-3 or TRBV12-4 and TRBJ1-1; a possible D gene is TRBD1 (5 bases). V was clipped by 6 bases and J by 6 bases, with 20 bases between them. The CDR3 is 15 residues long. In DNA form, the CDR3 reads TGTGCCAGCAGCCTAGGGGCAGACCTGATCCCTGAAGCTTTCTTT. This translates into CASSLGADLIPEAFF.

This clonotype has only a few counts. This rearrangement joins TRBV28 to TRBJ2-3, with D unclear. V was trimmed by 3 bases and J by 6 bases, leaving 7 bases between them. Germline lookup yields CDR1 MDHEN and CDR2 SYDVKM. This CDR3 has 12 residues. The CDR3 nucleotides read TGTGCCAGCAGTTTTGCGTGGGATACGCAGTATTTT. Its translation is CASSFAWDTQYF.

The V call is TRBV5-6, the J call TRBJ2-3, with D perhaps assigned TRBD1 or TRBD2 (5 bases each). Per germline, CDR1 SGHDT and CDR2 YYEEEE. The V end lost 4 bases, the J end lost 4 bases, and 22 bases lay between the germline ends. There are 17 residues in the CDR3. The CDR3 spells CASSPFRAGTRSDTQYF. DNA of the CDR3: TGTGCCAGCAGCCCCTTCAGGGCCGGGACGAGGTCAGATACGCAGTATTTT.

The chain employs TRBV6-1 and TRBJ1-2; the match to TRBD1 covers 8 bases. V dropped 7 bases and J dropped 4; count of bases not matched to a gene: 8. CDR1 and CDR2 from the germline V gene are MNHNS and SASEGT. The CDR3 runs 14 residues. Here the CDR3 reads CASTGTGQPYGYTF. The CDR3 DNA sequence: TGTGCCAGCACCGGGACAGGACAACCCTATGGCTACACCTTC.

The chain links TRBV2 to TRBJ2-3; 7 nucleotides agree with TRBD1. Per germline, CDR1 SNHLY and CDR2 FYNNEI. The CDR3 is made up of 16 amino acids. V lost 5 bases to trimming and J lost 8 bases; unmatched junction nucleotides: 16. DNA of the CDR3: TGTGCCAGCAGTACCCAGGGGGTCCGTACGTCGGGTACGCAGTATTTT. The encoded protein is CASSTQGVRTSGTQYF.

This clonotype came up many times. This chain links TRBV5-1 with TRBJ1-4; tentative D call: TRBD1 (6 bases). CDR1 SGHRS and CDR2 YFSETQ come from the germline V gene. Trimming shortened V by 5 bases and J by 3 bases, and 14 bases separated the two germline ends. This CDR3 has 15 amino acids. The CDR3: CASRKEDRANEKLFF. The CDR3 nucleotides are TGCGCCAGCAGAAAAGAGGACAGAGCTAATGAAAAACTGTTTTTT.

This clonotype turned up a few times. The rearrangement links TRBV20-1 to TRBJ2-4, with 8 nucleotides matching TRBD1. V dropped 0 bases and J dropped 1; count of bases not matched to a gene: 11. The CDR3 is 18 residues long. Germline CDR1 and CDR2: DFQATT and SNEGSKA (reference sequence). The CDR3 protein is CSARDPTGADGAKNIQYF. The CDR3 region has the DNA TGCAGTGCTAGAGATCCGACAGGGGCGGACGGGGCCAAAAACATTCAGTACTTC.

This clonotype was recorded a few times. This chain's CDR3 is CASSLGLAGNFYTQYF. The CDR3 bases are TGTGCCAGCAGCTTAGGACTAGCGGGGAACTTCTATACGCAGTATTTT. This chain links TRBV7-2 with TRBJ2-3; 11 nucleotides line up with TRBD2. Germline V gene lookup returns CDR1 SGHTA and CDR2 FQGNSA. The CDR3 covers 16 residues. Losses at the gene ends were 1 base for V and 7 bases for J; bases not matched to a gene: 7.

This clonotype came up a few times. The chain carries TRBV5-1 and TRBJ2-3; 10 bases agree with TRBD2. The length of the CDR3 is 13 residues. Germline values: CDR1 SGHRS, CDR2 YFSETQ. V lost 4 bases to trimming and J lost 12 bases; unmatched junction nucleotides: 8. This chain's CDR3 is CASSPGLAPSQYF. The CDR3 DNA reads as TGCGCCAGCAGCCCGGGACTAGCGCCCTCCCAGTATTTT.

At least ten counts were recorded for this clonotype. The chain employs TRBV11-2 and TRBJ2-6; maybe TRBD1 (6 bases). Trimming removed 2 bases from V and 0 bases from J, with 23 bases in between. Looked up from germline, CDR1 is SGHAT and CDR2 is FQNNGV. This CDR3 has 21 residues. CDR3 bases: TGTGCCAGCAGCTTACGAAAGAGAGGAACAGGGTTCGTCTCTGGGGCCAACGTCCTGACTTTC. It is translated as CASSLRKRGTGFVSGANVLTF. Looking up the rest from reference TRBV11-2 and TRBJ2-6 gives the full variable domain: EAGVAQSPRYKIIEKRQSVAFWCNPISGHATLYWYQQILGQGPKLLIQFQNNGVVDDSQLPKDRFSAERLKGVDSTLKIQPAKLEDSAVYLCASSLRKRGTGFVSGANVLTFGAGSRLTVL.

This clonotype has ten or more counts. V usage is TRBV6-5 and J usage is TRBJ1-1, with a weak D call TRBD1 (6 bases). V was clipped by 5 bases and J by 1 base, with 14 bases between them. The CDR3 is 15 residues long. Germline CDR1 is MNHEY and CDR2 is SVGAGI. CDR3 bases: TGTGCCAGCAGTAACACAGGGTTCGGGAACACTGAAGCTTTCTTT. It codes for CASSNTGFGNTEAFF.

This chain joins TRBV18 and TRBJ2-3; D is possibly TRBD1 or TRBD2 (5 bases each). This CDR3 contains 14 residues. Between the trimmed V and J ends, which lost 8 bases and 4 bases, there was a span of 16 bases. Germline values: CDR1 KGHSH, CDR2 LQKENI. As DNA, the CDR3 is TGTGCCAGCCGCGATGGGAGAGGGGCAGATACGCAGTATTTT. It translates to CASRDGRGADTQYF.

The V and J genes are TRBV28 and TRBJ2-2; TRBD1 is a possible D gene (6 bases). V shed 3 bases and J shed 5 bases, with 16 bases lying between them. The CDR3 is 16 residues long. Germline loops: CDR1 MDHEN, CDR2 SYDVKM. CDR3: CASSFSGQGITGELFF. The CDR3 bases are TGTGCCAGCAGTTTTTCCGGGCAGGGGATTACCGGGGAGCTGTTTTTT.

The V gene is TRBV20-1, the J gene TRBJ2-1; D is undetermined. The CDR3 loop spans 11 amino acids. V was clipped by 1 base and J by 9 bases, with 7 bases between them. Germline-derived CDR1 and CDR2 are DFQATT and SNEGSKA (reference sequence). CDR3 amino acids: CSARVGLEQFF. As DNA, the CDR3 is TGCAGTGCTAGAGTAGGGCTTGAGCAGTTCTTC.

V is TRBV7-2 and J is TRBJ2-3; possibly TRBD2 for D (6 bases). Trimming took 8 bases from V and 4 from J, leaving 16 bases between them. This CDR3 is 14 amino acids long. Germline V gene lookup returns CDR1 SGHTA and CDR2 FQGNSA. The CDR3 bases are TGTGCCAGCGGGACGGGAGAGGCGGCAGATACGCAGTATTTT. It codes for CASGTGEAADTQYF.

To note about this clonotype: A read error may explain this, as a much larger clone is one base away. This chain joins TRBV20-1 and TRBJ2-7, with 8 bases that match TRBD2. The CDR3 is made up of 12 amino acids. V gave up 7 bases and J gave up 8 bases; unmatched junction bases: 10. CDR1 is DFQATT, CDR2 SNEGSKA, per germline (reference sequence). The CDR3 sequence: CSGKRGHDQQYF. CDR3 DNA: TGCAGTGGAAAGCGGGGGCACGACCAGCAGTACTTC.

About this clonotype itself: This could be a read error, since a much larger clone is one nucleotide away. The chain recombines TRBV5-1 with TRBJ1-2; 7 bases are shared with TRBD1. The CDR3 consists of 14 residues. Germline CDR1 is SGHRS and CDR2 is YFSETQ. CDR3 region: CASSLEGQSYGDTF. The CDR3 DNA reads as TGCGCCAGCAGCTTGGAGGGACAGTCCTATGGCGACACCTTC.

The table lists this clonotype with many counts. The chain joins TRBV5-1 to TRBJ1-2, with D unresolved. Germline V gene data show CDR1 as SGHRS and CDR2 as YFSETQ. V lost 3 bases and J 2 bases, leaving 14 bases between the germline ends. The CDR3 totals 15 residues. CDR3 loop: CASSYEYPPNYGYTF. CDR3 coding DNA: TGCGCCAGCAGCTACGAATACCCACCCAACTATGGCTACACCTTC. Based on the CDR3 plus reference TRBV5-1 and TRBJ1-2, the full variable domain is KAGVTQTPRYLIKTRGQQVTLSCSPISGHRSVSWYQQTPGQGLQFLFEYFSETQRNKGNFPGRFSGRQFSNSRSEMNVSTLELGDSALYLCASSYEYPPNYGYTFGSGTRLTVV.

This clonotype was seen at least ten times. The chain links TRBV20-1 to TRBJ2-1; possible D gene TRBD2, 5 bases. CDR1 is DFQATT and CDR2 is SNEGSKA in the germline V gene (reference sequence). V was pared by 6 bases and J by 9 bases, with 15 bases between. This CDR3 is 12 amino acids long. The CDR3 region is CSAEDKRSEQFF. DNA for the CDR3: TGCAGTGCAGAGGATAAGCGGAGTGAGCAGTTCTTC.

The table lists this clonotype with a few counts. The chain recombines TRBV5-1 with TRBJ2-5; 7 bases are shared with TRBD1. V lost 6 bases to trimming and J lost 0 bases; unmatched junction nucleotides: 8. The CDR3 covers 15 residues. CDR1 and CDR2 from the germline V gene are SGHRS and YFSETQ. CDR3 DNA sequence: TGCGCCAGCACCCGGGGACAGCATGACCAAGAGACCCAGTACTTC. Translated, it gives CASTRGQHDQETQYF. Full variable domain (rest looked up from reference TRBV5-1 and TRBJ2-5): KAGVTQTPRYLIKTRGQQVTLSCSPISGHRSVSWYQQTPGQGLQFLFEYFSETQRNKGNFPGRFSGRQFSNSRSEMNVSTLELGDSALYLCASTRGQHDQETQYFGPGTRLLVL.

This chain links TRBV28 with TRBJ1-4, with TRBD1 identical over 9 bases. Germline CDR1 and CDR2: MDHEN and SYDVKM. The CDR3 loop spans 14 amino acids. V trimming: 3 bases; J trimming: 7 bases; junction bases outside the gene matches: 3. The CDR3 here is CASSLTGGFEKLFF. The CDR3 bases are TGTGCCAGCAGTTTGACAGGGGGTTTTGAAAAACTGTTTTTT.

The V and J genes are TRBV20-1 and TRBJ2-2; D remains ambiguous. This CDR3 region has 14 residues. V lost 6 bases and J 1 base, leaving 12 bases between the germline ends. Per germline, CDR1 DFQATT and CDR2 SNEGSKA (reference sequence). The CDR3 sequence: CSASRWGNTGELFF. In nucleotides, the CDR3 is TGCAGTGCGTCCCGTTGGGGGAACACCGGGGAGCTGTTTTTT.

This clonotype showed up many times. The chain couples TRBV6-2 or TRBV6-3 to TRBJ2-3; D uncertain. The CDR3 loop spans 14 amino acids. From germline, CDR1 is MNHEY and CDR2 SVGEGT. With 2 bases removed from V and 2 bases from J, the gap between germline ends came to 8 bases. CDR3 protein: CASSYIGYTDTQYF. Written as DNA, the CDR3 is TGTGCCAGCAGTTACATAGGATACACAGATACGCAGTATTTT.